These 5 T cell receptor beta chains were all obtained from the same sample, sequenced in a study of blood T cell repertoires in COVID-19. The protocol was immunoSEQ multiplex PCR, while the TCRdb copy is restricted to in-frame clones and leaves out a portion. This table has 250,000 to 350,000 clones, approximately 83% appearing once. The sample comprised peripheral blood. The receptors shown here come from a person aged 70 to 79 with COVID-19, enrolled during active disease.

The chain links TRBV11-2 to TRBJ2-5; D is uncertain. Trimming took off 5 bases at V and 7 bases at J, with 14 bases between the two ends. Germline CDR1 SGHAT, CDR2 FQNNGV. The CDR3 covers 13 residues. This CDR3 is CASSATVAGTQYF. Written as DNA, the CDR3 is TGTGCCAGCAGCGCCACGGTAGCTGGGACCCAGTACTTC.

CDR3 region: CASSLRQGQNEQFF. The CDR3 DNA follows: TGTGCCAGCAGCTTGAGACAGGGGCAGAATGAGCAGTTCTTC. The chain uses TRBV7-2 and TRBJ2-1; TRBD1 matches 8 bases. Germline CDR1 reads SGHTA; CDR2 reads FQGNSA. This CDR3 is built from 14 residues. V was pared by 3 bases and J by 7 bases, with 5 bases of the junction left unmatched.

The chain couples TRBV6-1 to TRBJ2-7; TRBD1 aligns across 7 bases. The ends lost 4 bases at V and 0 bases at J; junction bases unmatched: 9. Germline V gene lookup returns CDR1 MNHNS and CDR2 SASEGT. The CDR3 runs 16 residues. The CDR3, as DNA: TGTGCCAGCAGTGGACACCGACAGGGAAGCTCCTACGAGCAGTACTTC. Encoded protein: CASSGHRQGSSYEQYF.

The chain carries TRBV11-2 and TRBJ1-6; 12 positions match TRBD1. J gave up 8 bases and V 5 bases, and 7 bases lay outside the gene matches. CDR1 and CDR2 from the germline V gene are SGHAT and FQNNGV. CDR3 length: 16 residues. The CDR3 sequence is CASSTGQGALDSPLHF. CDR3 bases: TGTGCCAGCAGCACGGGACAGGGGGCTTTGGATTCACCCCTCCACTTT.

The chain has TRBV28 and TRBJ1-1; D gene uncertain. V lost 5 bases to trimming and J lost 1 base, with 11 bases between them. The CDR3 has 14 amino acids. CDR1 and CDR2 from the germline V gene are MDHEN and SYDVKM. The CDR3 sequence is CASSLLQANTEAFF. The CDR3 nucleotides read TGTGCCAGCAGTCTCCTCCAGGCGAACACTGAAGCTTTCTTT.